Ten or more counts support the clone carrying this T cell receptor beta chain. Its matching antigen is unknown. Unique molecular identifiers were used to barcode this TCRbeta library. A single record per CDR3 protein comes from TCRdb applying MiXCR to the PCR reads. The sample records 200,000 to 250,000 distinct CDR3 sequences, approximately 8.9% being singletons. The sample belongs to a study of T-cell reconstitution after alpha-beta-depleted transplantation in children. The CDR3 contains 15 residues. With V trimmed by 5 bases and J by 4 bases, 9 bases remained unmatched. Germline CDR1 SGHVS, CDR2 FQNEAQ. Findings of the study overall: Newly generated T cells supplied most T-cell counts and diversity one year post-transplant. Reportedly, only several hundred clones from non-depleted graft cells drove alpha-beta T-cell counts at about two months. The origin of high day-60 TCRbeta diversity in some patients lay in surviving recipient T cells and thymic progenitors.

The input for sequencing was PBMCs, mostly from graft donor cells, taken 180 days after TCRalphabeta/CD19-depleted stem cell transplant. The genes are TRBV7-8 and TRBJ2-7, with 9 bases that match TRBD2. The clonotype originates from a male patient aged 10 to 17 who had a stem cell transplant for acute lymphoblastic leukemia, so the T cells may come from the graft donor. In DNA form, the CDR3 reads TGTGCCAGCAGCCCCGTAGCGGGGGCCATATACGAGCAGTACTTC. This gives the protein CASSPVAGAIYEQYF.